Listed below are T cell receptor beta chains from one sample, sequenced in a study of blood T cell repertoires in COVID-19. The method was immunoSEQ multiplex PCR; TCRdb's version includes in-frame clones alone and lacks a portion of them. The sample consists of about 210,000 clones, about 91% of them appearing once. The sample comprised peripheral blood. Every receptor here comes from a man aged 25 to 40 with acute or convalescent COVID-19. Each CDR3 is given with its conserved first and last residue. Each record gives: CDR3 protein, CDR3 DNA, clone size, V gene, J gene, D gene. The D gene is left open where the match is weak. Some rows have no size entry. The others give once, few or many, or a class for an expanded clone.

cdr3_aa: CASSQGKSGNTEAFF
cdr3_nt: TGCGCCAGCAGCCAAGGCAAATCGGGGAACACTGAAGCTTTCTTT
clone_size: .
v_call: TRBV4-1
j_call: TRBJ1-1
d_call: .

cdr3_aa: CASSFPGEDTDTQYF
cdr3_nt: TGCGCCAGCAGCTTCCCGGGAGAGGACACAGATACGCAGTATTTT
clone_size: .
v_call: TRBV5-1
j_call: TRBJ2-3
d_call: .

cdr3_aa: CASRPPREGTDTQYF
cdr3_nt: TGTGCCAGCAGGCCCCCCAGGGAGGGCACAGATACGCAGTATTTT
clone_size: .
v_call: TRBV2
j_call: TRBJ2-3
d_call: .

cdr3_aa: CASSPRQGEYTRDQYF
cdr3_nt: TGTGCCAGCTCACCACGGCAGGGGGAATATACACGCGACCAGTACTTC
clone_size: once
v_call: TRBV18
j_call: TRBJ2-5
d_call: TRBD1

cdr3_aa: CASSQAQGFEAFF
cdr3_nt: TGTGCCAGCAGCCAGGCTCAGGGGTTCGAAGCTTTCTTT
clone_size: .
v_call: TRBV3-1/TRBV3-2
j_call: TRBJ1-1
d_call: .

cdr3_aa: CASSVVAGINEQFF
cdr3_nt: TGTGCCAGCAGCGTAGTAGCGGGGATCAATGAGCAGTTCTTC
clone_size: .
v_call: TRBV9
j_call: TRBJ2-1
d_call: TRBD2

cdr3_aa: CASTYRFITDTQYF
cdr3_nt: TGTGCCAGCACATATAGATTTATCACAGATACGCAGTATTTT
clone_size: .
v_call: TRBV28
j_call: TRBJ2-3
d_call: .

cdr3_aa: CASSWTGGTGELFF
cdr3_nt: TGCGCCAGCAGCTGGACAGGGGGAACCGGGGAGCTGTTTTTT
clone_size: .
v_call: TRBV5-1
j_call: TRBJ2-2
d_call: TRBD1

cdr3_aa: CASSQGSDGYTF
cdr3_nt: TGTGCCAGTAGCCAGGGGTCTGACGGCTACACCTTC
clone_size: .
v_call: TRBV19
j_call: TRBJ1-2
d_call: .

cdr3_aa: CASSVGPRAIYGTGYQETQYF
cdr3_nt: TGTGCCAGCAGCGTAGGTCCCAGGGCCATTTACGGGACAGGCTATCAAGAGACCCAGTACTTC
clone_size: .
v_call: TRBV9
j_call: TRBJ2-5
d_call: TRBD1

cdr3_aa: CASSQDPRGKEKLFF
cdr3_nt: TGCGCCAGCAGCCAAGATCCACGGGGGAAGGAAAAACTGTTTTTT
clone_size: .
v_call: TRBV4-1
j_call: TRBJ1-4
d_call: .

cdr3_aa: CASSPGQWPEVISYNEQFF
cdr3_nt: TGTGCCAGCAGCCCCGGACAGTGGCCAGAAGTAATCTCCTACAATGAGCAGTTCTTC
clone_size: .
v_call: TRBV11-3
j_call: TRBJ2-1
d_call: .

cdr3_aa: CASRLAGSTDTQYF
cdr3_nt: TGTGCCAGCAGACTAGCGGGTAGCACAGATACGCAGTATTTT
clone_size: .
v_call: TRBV2
j_call: TRBJ2-3
d_call: TRBD2

cdr3_aa: CASKTGDSLTDTQYF
cdr3_nt: TGTGCCAGCAAGACTGGAGACTCCCTCACAGATACGCAGTATTTT
clone_size: once
v_call: TRBV2
j_call: TRBJ2-3
d_call: .

cdr3_aa: CASSFDRRPTEAFF
cdr3_nt: TGTGCCAGCAGTTTCGACAGGAGGCCCACTGAAGCTTTCTTT
clone_size: few
v_call: TRBV5-4
j_call: TRBJ1-1
d_call: .

cdr3_aa: CASSLDGQGHSPLHF
cdr3_nt: TGTGCCAGCAGCTTAGATGGACAGGGCCACTCACCCCTCCACTTT
clone_size: .
v_call: TRBV11-2
j_call: TRBJ1-6
d_call: TRBD1

cdr3_aa: CASSERLLIGEAFF
cdr3_nt: TGTGCCAGCAGTGAACGACTGCTGATTGGTGAAGCTTTCTTT
clone_size: .
v_call: TRBV2
j_call: TRBJ1-1
d_call: .

cdr3_aa: CASSPRLAGGLTDTQYF
cdr3_nt: TGTGCCAGCAGCCCTCGACTAGCGGGGGGGCTGACAGATACGCAGTATTTT
clone_size: .
v_call: TRBV9
j_call: TRBJ2-3
d_call: TRBD2

cdr3_aa: CASSQGVGQGPSPLYGYTF
cdr3_nt: TGCGCCAGCAGCCAAGGGGTAGGCCAGGGGCCGAGCCCCCTCTATGGCTACACCTTC
clone_size: .
v_call: TRBV4-1
j_call: TRBJ1-2
d_call: .

cdr3_aa: CAIRGQGDEQYF
cdr3_nt: TGTGCCATCAGAGGACAGGGGGACGAGCAGTACTTC
clone_size: once
v_call: TRBV10-3
j_call: TRBJ2-7
d_call: TRBD1

cdr3_aa: CASSLTGHSTNEKLFF
cdr3_nt: TGTGCCAGCAGTTTGACAGGCCACTCAACTAATGAAAAACTGTTTTTT
clone_size: .
v_call: TRBV28
j_call: TRBJ1-4
d_call: .

cdr3_aa: CASSLETGLGGYTF
cdr3_nt: TGTGCCAGCAGCTTAGAAACGGGGTTGGGCGGCTACACCTTC
clone_size: .
v_call: TRBV7-8
j_call: TRBJ1-2
d_call: .

cdr3_aa: CASSQDFAGGNQPQHF
cdr3_nt: TGTGCCAGCAGCCAAGATTTCGCGGGGGGCAATCAGCCCCAGCATTTT
clone_size: .
v_call: TRBV3-1/TRBV3-2
j_call: TRBJ1-5
d_call: .

cdr3_aa: CATSRVGLQETQYF
cdr3_nt: TGTGCCACCAGCAGAGTTGGCCTCCAAGAGACCCAGTACTTC
clone_size: few
v_call: TRBV15
j_call: TRBJ2-5
d_call: .

cdr3_aa: CASSQGWGRDEQYF
cdr3_nt: TGCGCCAGCAGCCAAGGATGGGGGAGGGACGAGCAGTACTTC
clone_size: .
v_call: TRBV4-1
j_call: TRBJ2-7
d_call: TRBD2

cdr3_aa: CASSRTGAYEQYF
cdr3_nt: TGTGCCAGCAGCCGGACGGGGGCCTACGAGCAGTACTTC
clone_size: .
v_call: TRBV27
j_call: TRBJ2-7
d_call: .

cdr3_aa: CASSSVPGSNQPQHF
cdr3_nt: TGTGCCAGCAGCTCTGTTCCGGGATCCAATCAGCCCCAGCATTTT
clone_size: .
v_call: TRBV11-2
j_call: TRBJ1-5
d_call: .

cdr3_aa: CASSYSYPETQYF
cdr3_nt: TGTGCCAGCAGTTACTCGTATCCAGAGACCCAGTACTTC
clone_size: .
v_call: TRBV6-5
j_call: TRBJ2-5
d_call: .

cdr3_aa: CASSTPGQSYNEQFF
cdr3_nt: TGTGCCAGCAGCACGCCGGGACAGTCCTACAATGAGCAGTTCTTC
clone_size: once
v_call: TRBV7-9
j_call: TRBJ2-1
d_call: TRBD1

cdr3_aa: CASSFPGQNTDTQYF
cdr3_nt: TGTGCCAGCAGTTTTCCGGGACAAAACACAGATACGCAGTATTTT
clone_size: few
v_call: TRBV6-6
j_call: TRBJ2-3
d_call: .

cdr3_aa: CASSRRASGGPNLSDTQYF
cdr3_nt: TGTGCCAGCAGTCGTAGGGCCTCGGGGGGGCCTAATCTTTCCGATACGCAGTATTTT
clone_size: .
v_call: TRBV2
j_call: TRBJ2-3
d_call: TRBD2

cdr3_aa: CASSLYLAGGSTDTQYF
cdr3_nt: TGTGCCAGCAGTTTATACCTAGCGGGTGGTAGCACAGATACGCAGTATTTT
clone_size: .
v_call: TRBV28
j_call: TRBJ2-3
d_call: TRBD2

cdr3_aa: CASSEQGLGSYEQYF
cdr3_nt: TGTGCCAGCAGTGAGCAGGGGTTAGGGTCCTACGAGCAGTACTTC
clone_size: .
v_call: TRBV6-1
j_call: TRBJ2-7
d_call: .

cdr3_aa: CASSSSSGMGETQYF
cdr3_nt: TGTGCCAGCAGCTCCTCTAGCGGGATGGGGGAGACCCAGTACTTC
clone_size: .
v_call: TRBV11-2
j_call: TRBJ2-5
d_call: TRBD2

cdr3_aa: CASSLSGLNTEAFF
cdr3_nt: TGTGCCAGCAGCTTGTCGGGGTTGAACACTGAAGCTTTCTTT
clone_size: .
v_call: TRBV7-2
j_call: TRBJ1-1
d_call: .

cdr3_aa: CASSLVVGDEQFF
cdr3_nt: TGCGCCAGCAGCTTGGTTGTCGGGGATGAGCAGTTCTTC
clone_size: .
v_call: TRBV5-1
j_call: TRBJ2-1
d_call: .

cdr3_aa: CAWSVSQNYGYTF
cdr3_nt: TGTGCCTGGAGTGTCTCCCAGAACTATGGCTACACCTTC
clone_size: .
v_call: TRBV30
j_call: TRBJ1-2
d_call: .

cdr3_aa: CASSTKPGTGGPDGQFF
cdr3_nt: TGCGCCAGCAGCACAAAACCCGGGACAGGGGGACCCGATGGGCAGTTCTTC
clone_size: .
v_call: TRBV4-1
j_call: TRBJ2-1
d_call: TRBD1

cdr3_aa: CASSPLAGYPYEQYF
cdr3_nt: TGTGCCAGCAGCCCTTTAGCGGGTTACCCCTACGAGCAGTACTTC
clone_size: .
v_call: TRBV7-9
j_call: TRBJ2-7
d_call: TRBD2

cdr3_aa: CASSLVGLGGEGELFF
cdr3_nt: TGTGCCAGCAGTTTAGTCGGACTAGGGGGTGAGGGGGAGCTGTTTTTT
clone_size: .
v_call: TRBV28
j_call: TRBJ2-2
d_call: .

cdr3_aa: CASSLRDRGPGELFF
cdr3_nt: TGTGCCAGCAGCTTAAGGGACAGGGGACCCGGGGAGCTGTTTTTT
clone_size: .
v_call: TRBV11-1
j_call: TRBJ2-2
d_call: TRBD1

cdr3_aa: CASTSGLAEAFF
cdr3_nt: TGTGCCAGCACTTCTGGACTGGCTGAAGCTTTCTTT
clone_size: once
v_call: TRBV27
j_call: TRBJ1-1
d_call: .

cdr3_aa: CASSLAGTGSYEQYF
cdr3_nt: TGTGCCAGCAGTCTCGCCGGGACAGGATCCTACGAGCAGTACTTC
clone_size: .
v_call: TRBV28
j_call: TRBJ2-7
d_call: TRBD1

cdr3_aa: CASSPPSSGSSYEQYF
cdr3_nt: TGTGCCAGCAGTCCCCCGTCTAGCGGGAGCTCCTACGAGCAGTACTTC
clone_size: .
v_call: TRBV28
j_call: TRBJ2-7
d_call: TRBD2

cdr3_aa: CASSSDISGNTIYF
cdr3_nt: TGCGCCAGCAGCTCCGACATCTCTGGAAACACCATATATTTT
clone_size: .
v_call: TRBV5-1
j_call: TRBJ1-3
d_call: .

cdr3_aa: CASSPGGAPQHF
cdr3_nt: TGTGCCAGCTCACCGGGGGGGGCGCCCCAGCATTTT
clone_size: .
v_call: TRBV18
j_call: TRBJ1-5
d_call: .

cdr3_aa: CASSQDLRGISSYEQYF
cdr3_nt: TGTGCCAGCAGCCAAGATCTGAGAGGGATCAGCTCCTACGAGCAGTACTTC
clone_size: .
v_call: TRBV3-1/TRBV3-2
j_call: TRBJ2-7
d_call: .

cdr3_aa: CASSFQGLRTDTQYF
cdr3_nt: TGTGCCAGCAGCTTTCAGGGGCTTCGTACAGATACGCAGTATTTT
clone_size: .
v_call: TRBV7-9
j_call: TRBJ2-3
d_call: .

cdr3_aa: CASSSDRGYGYTF
cdr3_nt: TGCGCCAGCAGCTCCGACAGGGGCTATGGCTACACCTTC
clone_size: .
v_call: TRBV5-1
j_call: TRBJ1-2
d_call: TRBD1